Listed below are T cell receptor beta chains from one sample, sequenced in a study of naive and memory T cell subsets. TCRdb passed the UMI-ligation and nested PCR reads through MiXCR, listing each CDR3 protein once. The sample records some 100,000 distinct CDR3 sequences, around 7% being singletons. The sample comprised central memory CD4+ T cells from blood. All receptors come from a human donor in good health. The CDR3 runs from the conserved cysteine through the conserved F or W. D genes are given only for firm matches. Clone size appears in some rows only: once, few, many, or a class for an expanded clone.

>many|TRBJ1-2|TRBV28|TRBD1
TGTGCCAGCAGAGGGACAGGGGGCGCGAACTATGGCTACACCTTC
CASRGTGGANYGYTF
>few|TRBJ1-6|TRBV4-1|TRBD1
TGCGCCAGCAGCATCCGGGACAGAGAAATTTCACCCCTCCACTTT
CASSIRDREISPLHF
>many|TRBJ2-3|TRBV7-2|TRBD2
TGTGCCAGCAGCTTAACGGCGGGGGAGTTGACAGATACGCAGTATTTT
CASSLTAGELTDTQYF
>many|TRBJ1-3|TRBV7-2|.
TGTGCCAGCAGCTTAGACCGAGGGCGCTTCTCTGGAAACACCATATATTTT
CASSLDRGRFSGNTIYF
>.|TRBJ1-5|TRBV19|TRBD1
TGTGCCAGTAGGGAGGACAGGGCGGGCAATCAGCCCCAGCATTTT
CASREDRAGNQPQHF
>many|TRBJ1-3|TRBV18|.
TGTGCCAGCTCCCCTCGGACACAACCTGGAAACACCATATATTTT
CASSPRTQPGNTIYF
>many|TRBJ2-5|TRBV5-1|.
TGCGCCAGCAGCTTGGTCGGGGAGACCCAGTACTTC
CASSLVGETQYF
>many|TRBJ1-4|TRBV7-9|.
TGTGCCAGCAGCTTCGGCAGGGTGGTGTTTTTT
CASSFGRVVFF
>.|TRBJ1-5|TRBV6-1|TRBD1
TGTGCCAGCAGTGAAGAAGACAGGGCTGCTCAGCCCCAGCATTTT
CASSEEDRAAQPQHF
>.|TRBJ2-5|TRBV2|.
TGTGCCAGCAGGTTGGGGCCACAAGAGACCCAGTACTTC
CASRLGPQETQYF
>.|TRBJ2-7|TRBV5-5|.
TGTGCCAGCAGCCCCTACACCGACGAGCAGTACTTC
CASSPYTDEQYF
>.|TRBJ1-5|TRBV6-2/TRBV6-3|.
TGTGCCAGCAGCCTGCTCCTGACAGCACCCCAGCATTTT
CASSLLLTAPQHF
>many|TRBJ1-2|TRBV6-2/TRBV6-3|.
TGTGCCAGCAGTTACTCGCACAGGGACGGCTACACCTTC
CASSYSHRDGYTF
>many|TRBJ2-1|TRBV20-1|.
TGCAGTGCTATCTCCCGAGGGTCTAGCGTCAATGAGCAGTTCTTC
CSAISRGSSVNEQFF
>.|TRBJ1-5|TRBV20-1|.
TGCAGTGCTAGTGCCGGACTTGGTCAGAGCAATCAGCCCCAGCATTTT
CSASAGLGQSNQPQHF
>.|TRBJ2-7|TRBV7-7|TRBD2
TGTGCCAGCAGCCCCGGACTAGGAACCGAGCAGTACTTC
CASSPGLGTEQYF
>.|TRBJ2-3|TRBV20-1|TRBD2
TGCAGTGCCGCCTGGACTAGCGGGACCACAGATACGCAGTATTTT
CSAAWTSGTTDTQYF
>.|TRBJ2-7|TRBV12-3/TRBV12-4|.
TGTGCCAGCAGTTTAGCAGGCCTAGAGGCGTTC
CASSLAGLEAF
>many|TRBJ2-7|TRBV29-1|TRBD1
TGCAGCGTGGCCTTGGACAGGGCCCGAGGCCGATCCTACGAGCAGTACTTC
CSVALDRARGRSYEQYF
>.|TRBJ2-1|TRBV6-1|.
TGTGCTCCACTAGCGAGGGGGGTGGGGGAATACAATGAGCAGTTCTTC
CAPLARGVGEYNEQFF
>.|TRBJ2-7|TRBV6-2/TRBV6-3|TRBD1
TGTGCCAGCAGTCGCTTTAACTCGGGACAGGGGAAGGACGAGCAGTACTTC
CASSRFNSGQGKDEQYF
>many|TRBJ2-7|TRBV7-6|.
TGTGCCAGCAGCCCTCAGGATCGTCTAAGCGAGCAGTACTTC
CASSPQDRLSEQYF
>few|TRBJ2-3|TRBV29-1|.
TGCAGCGTTAGGGCGGACACAGATACGCAGTATTTT
CSVRADTDTQYF
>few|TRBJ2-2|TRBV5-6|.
TGTGCCAGCAGCGATCTCCAGGGAATGTACGGGAAGAACACCGGGGAGCTGTTTTTT
CASSDLQGMYGKNTGELFF
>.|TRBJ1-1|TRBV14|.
TGTGCCAGCAGCCAAGGGACGACAGCCCGGAACACTGAAGCTTTCTTT
CASSQGTTARNTEAFF
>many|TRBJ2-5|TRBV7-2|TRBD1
TGTGCCAGCAGCTCGGAGACAGGGGGCAATGGGGAGACCCAGTACTTC
CASSSETGGNGETQYF
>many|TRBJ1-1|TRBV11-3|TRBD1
TGTGCCAGCAGTCCGGGACAGGGGGCCACTGAAGCTTTCTTT
CASSPGQGATEAFF
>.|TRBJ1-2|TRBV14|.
TGTGCCAGCAGCCAAGGAGTAGCAGGGGCCGGCTACACCTTC
CASSQGVAGAGYTF
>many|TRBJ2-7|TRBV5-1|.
TGCGCCAGCAGCTTGGTTGCAGGGTCGGACGAGCAGTACTTC
CASSLVAGSDEQYF
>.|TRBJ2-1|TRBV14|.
TGTGCCAGCAGCCAAGAACGCCTAGCTGTATACAATGAGCAGTTCTTC
CASSQERLAVYNEQFF
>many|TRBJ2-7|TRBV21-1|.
TGTGCCAGCAGCTGTCGGGACAGTCCGTGCTCCGAGCAGTACTTC
CASSCRDSPCSEQYF
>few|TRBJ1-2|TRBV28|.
TGTGCCAGCAACATACAAGGGGCGCATGGCTACACCTTC
CASNIQGAHGYTF
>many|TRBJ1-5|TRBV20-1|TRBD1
TGCAGTGCTCCGAGGACAGGGGACGGCAATCAGCCCCAGCATTTT
CSAPRTGDGNQPQHF
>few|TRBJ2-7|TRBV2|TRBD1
TGTGCCAGCAGTGAAGCGGGGTGGGACAGGGGGGATGAGCAGTACTTC
CASSEAGWDRGDEQYF
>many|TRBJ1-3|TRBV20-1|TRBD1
TGCAGTGCTAGAACGAACCCGGGACAGCGAAACCCATCTGGAAACACCATATATTTT
CSARTNPGQRNPSGNTIYF
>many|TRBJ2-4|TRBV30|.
TGTGCCTGGTCCCCGGGGGGCGGCATTCAGTACTTC
CAWSPGGGIQYF
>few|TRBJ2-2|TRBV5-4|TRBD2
TGTGCCAGCAGCATCGGGACTAGCGGCGACACCGGGGAGCTGTTTTTT
CASSIGTSGDTGELFF
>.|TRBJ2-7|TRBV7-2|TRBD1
TGTGCCAGCAGCCCCGACACCGGGACAGGGGCCTACGAGCAGTACTTC
CASSPDTGTGAYEQYF
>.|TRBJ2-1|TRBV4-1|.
TGCGCCAGCAGCCAAGTTCTCCGCTCGGGGCAGTTCTTC
CASSQVLRSGQFF
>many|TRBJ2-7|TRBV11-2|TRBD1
TGTGCCAGCAGCTTAACCCAGGGGGCAAACGAGCAGTACTTC
CASSLTQGANEQYF
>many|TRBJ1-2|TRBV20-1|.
TGCAGTGCTGGGGGGCTAGGTGGCTACACCTTC
CSAGGLGGYTF
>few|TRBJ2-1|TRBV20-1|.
TGCAGTGCTCGGCGGACAGTGTACTTCAATGAGCAGTTCTTC
CSARRTVYFNEQFF
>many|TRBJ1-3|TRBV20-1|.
TGCAGTGCTAGACTTCCATCTGGAAACACCATATATTTT
CSARLPSGNTIYF
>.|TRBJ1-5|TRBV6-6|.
TGTGCCAGCGCGGAGAGGGGTTTAGGCAATCAGCCCCAGCATTTT
CASAERGLGNQPQHF
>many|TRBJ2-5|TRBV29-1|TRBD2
TGCAGCGTTACTCTAGGACTAGCGGGAAAAGAGACCCAGTACTTC
CSVTLGLAGKETQYF
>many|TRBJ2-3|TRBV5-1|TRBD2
TGCGCCAGCAGCCGCTCGACTAGCGGTCGCACAGATACGCAGTATTTT
CASSRSTSGRTDTQYF
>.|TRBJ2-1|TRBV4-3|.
TGCGCCAGCAGCCAAGAGGGATTACGGGGTGAGCAGTTCTTC
CASSQEGLRGEQFF
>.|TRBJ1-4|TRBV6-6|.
TGTGCCAGCAGTACACCAGGGGAAAAACTGTTTTTT
CASSTPGEKLFF
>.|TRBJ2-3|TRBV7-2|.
TGTGCCAGCAGCTTGGGGCTCGGAGATACGCAGTATTTT
CASSLGLGDTQYF
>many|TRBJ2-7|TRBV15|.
TGTGCCACCAGCAGTGGGACCTACGAGCAGTACTTC
CATSSGTYEQYF
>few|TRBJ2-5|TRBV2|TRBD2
TGTGCCAGCAGTAAACTAGCGGATAAAAAAGAGACCCAGTACTTC
CASSKLADKKETQYF
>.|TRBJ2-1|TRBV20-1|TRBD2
TGCAGTCCGGATGGTAGCGGGGGGAGTAATGAGCAGTTCTTC
CSPDGSGGSNEQFF
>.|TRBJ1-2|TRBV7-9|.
TGTGCCAGCAGCCCCCGTTCGGGAGCTCATGGCTACACCTTC
CASSPRSGAHGYTF
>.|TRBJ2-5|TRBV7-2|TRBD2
TGTGCCAGCAGCTTAGGGGGAGGGTTGGTACAGACCCAGTACTTC
CASSLGGGLVQTQYF
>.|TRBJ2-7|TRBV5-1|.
TGCGCCAGCAGCTTGCGCGGGGACTTTTGGGAGCAGTACTTC
CASSLRGDFWEQYF
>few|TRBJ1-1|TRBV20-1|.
TGCAGTGCTGCCCGGGCCGCGGGCACTGAAGCTTTCTTT
CSAARAAGTEAFF
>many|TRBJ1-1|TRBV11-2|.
TGTGCCAGCAGCTCGTTAACAGGGAACACTGAAGCTTTCTTT
CASSSLTGNTEAFF
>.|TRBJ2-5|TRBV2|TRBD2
TGTGCCAGCAGTGAACAAGCGGGGGCGGAGACCCAGTACTTC
CASSEQAGAETQYF